The sequence of this TCR beta chain was determined in a study of response to subunit inactivated influenza vaccine (dated by TCRdb to the late 2010s). Background for the entire study: Deep quantitative T cell receptor repertoire profiling was used in the study to track responses to a trivalent subunit inactivated influenza vaccine.

This clonotype was observed a few times. What antigen it recognizes has not been identified. Base qualities are not provided; no much larger clone lies one nucleotide away. Library creation used RT-PCR. Sequencing relied on an Illumina HiSeq 2500. Through fastp at Q25 and MiXCR, TCRdb rebuilt clones from the public reads, retaining in-frame beta chains. Each CDR3 protein appears once, grouped with its most common genes and DNA. For this sample there are about 800,000 distinct CDR3 sequences; around 20% appear just once. The ten largest make up roughly 10% of the sample. From the germline V gene, CDR1 is LGHNA and CDR2 is YNFKEQ. Including cysteine and phenylalanine, the CDR3 has 15 amino acids. Here the CDR3 DNA is all that survives: 45 bases in frame from base 1. V ends up 3 bases short and J 8 bases short, with an unmatched junction base count of 8. Results the study describes overall, beyond this receptor: The authors proposed that each seasonal influenza vaccination may bring in only a limited number of new T cells.

This sequence uses TRBV4-2 and TRBJ1-4; 8 bases in the middle match TRBD1. Source: PBMCs from blood, taken 5 to 6 days after vaccination. The sequence was obtained from a man aged 50-60 years who received an inactivated influenza vaccine. Donor details come from another sample of the same person, matched by shared clones. The nucleotide sequence reads as follows: TGTGCCAGCAGCCAGGCCCGGACAGGGTCGGAAAAACTGTTTTTT. Protein translation: CASSQARTGSEKLFF.